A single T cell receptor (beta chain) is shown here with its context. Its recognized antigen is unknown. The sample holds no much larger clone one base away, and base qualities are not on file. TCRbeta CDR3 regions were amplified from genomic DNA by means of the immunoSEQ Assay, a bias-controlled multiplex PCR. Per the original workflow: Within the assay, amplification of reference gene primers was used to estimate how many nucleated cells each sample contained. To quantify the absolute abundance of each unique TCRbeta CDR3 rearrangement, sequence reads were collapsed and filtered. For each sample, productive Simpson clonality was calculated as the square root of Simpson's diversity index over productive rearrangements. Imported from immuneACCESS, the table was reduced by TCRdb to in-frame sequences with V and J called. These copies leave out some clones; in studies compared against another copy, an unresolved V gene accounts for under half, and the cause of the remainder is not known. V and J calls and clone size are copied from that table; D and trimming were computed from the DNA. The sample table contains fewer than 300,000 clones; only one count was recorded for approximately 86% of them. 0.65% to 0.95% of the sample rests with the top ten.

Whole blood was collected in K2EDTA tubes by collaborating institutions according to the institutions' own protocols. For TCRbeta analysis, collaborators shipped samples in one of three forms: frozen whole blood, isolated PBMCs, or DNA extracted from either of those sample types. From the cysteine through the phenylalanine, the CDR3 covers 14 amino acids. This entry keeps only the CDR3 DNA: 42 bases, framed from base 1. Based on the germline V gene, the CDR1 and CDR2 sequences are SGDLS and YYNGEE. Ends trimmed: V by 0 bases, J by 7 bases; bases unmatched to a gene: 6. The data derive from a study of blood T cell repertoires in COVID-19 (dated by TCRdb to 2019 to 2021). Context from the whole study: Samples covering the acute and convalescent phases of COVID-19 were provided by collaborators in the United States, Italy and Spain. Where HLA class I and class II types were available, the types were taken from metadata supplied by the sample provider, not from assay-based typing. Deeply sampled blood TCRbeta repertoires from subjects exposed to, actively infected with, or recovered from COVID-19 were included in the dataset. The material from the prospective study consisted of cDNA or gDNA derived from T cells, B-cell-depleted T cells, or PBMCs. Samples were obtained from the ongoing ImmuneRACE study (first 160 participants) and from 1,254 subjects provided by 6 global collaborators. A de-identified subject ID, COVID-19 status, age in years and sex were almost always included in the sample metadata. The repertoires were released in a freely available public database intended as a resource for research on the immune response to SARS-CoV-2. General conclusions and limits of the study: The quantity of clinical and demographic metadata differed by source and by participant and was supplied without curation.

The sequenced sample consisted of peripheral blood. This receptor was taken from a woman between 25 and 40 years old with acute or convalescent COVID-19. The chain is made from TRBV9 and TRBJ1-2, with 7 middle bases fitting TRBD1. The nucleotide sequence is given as TGTGCCAGCAGCGTAGCTGCACAGGGGTCTGGCTACACCTTC. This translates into CASSVAAQGSGYTF.